One and the same sample provided the 21 T cell receptor beta chains below, sequenced in a study of T cells in Graves' hyperthyroidism and ophthalmopathy. Amplification yielded TCR beta CDR3 regions, with RNA transcripts as the source. First-round RT-PCR of the TCR CDR3 relied on the HTBI primer set. TCRdb recomputed calls from the multiplex PCR reads with MiXCR, one row per CDR3 protein. The profile shows more than 300,000 distinct CDR3 sequences, less than 15% of them singletons. Sequenced sample: blood. These receptors were taken from a young woman with Graves' hyperthyroidism.

This clonotype has a count of ten or more. The chain joins TRBV19 to TRBJ1-1, with D unclear. This CDR3 is built from 17 residues. V shed 0 bases and J shed 5 bases, with 19 bases lying between them. Germline values: CDR1 LNHDA, CDR2 SQIVND (reference sequence). CDR3 coding DNA: TGTGCCAGTAGTATAGATAATACCGGAGGGCTGAGTACTGAAGCTTTCTTT. Translated: CASSIDNTGGLSTEAFF.

The table lists this clonotype with many counts. The genes are TRBV12-3 or TRBV12-4 and TRBJ1-2; D not resolved. V lost 10 bases to trimming and J lost 1 base, with 16 bases between them. The CDR3 contains 14 residues. DNA of the CDR3: TGTGCCACCCGATCCACCACAGTTAACTATGGCTACACCTTC. As protein: CATRSTTVNYGYTF.

This clonotype was seen only once. The junction does not match germline at one end; this may be a read error. This sequence joins TRBV12-3 or TRBV12-4 and TRBJ1-1; D remains ambiguous. The CDR3 covers 15 residues. CDR3 sequence: CASSLSLTVNIEAFF. CDR3 nucleotide sequence: TGTGCCAGCAGTTTATCCCTCACTGTGAACATTGAAGCTTTCTTT.

This clonotype appeared many times. The gene calls are TRBV12-3 or TRBV12-4 and TRBJ1-1; D may be TRBD1 (5 bases). This CDR3 is 14 amino acids long. Trimming pared 4 bases from V and 4 bases from J, leaving 13 bases between. The CDR3 sequence: CASSWTQWGTEAFF. In DNA, the CDR3 is TGTGCCAGCAGTTGGACACAATGGGGCACTGAAGCTTTCTTT.

In this sample, this clonotype turned up a few times. V usage is TRBV20-1 and J usage is TRBJ1-1; D is undetermined. Germline CDR1 and CDR2: DFQATT and SNEGSKA (reference sequence). The CDR3 contains 16 residues. The V and J ends lost 0 bases and 5 bases respectively, with 19 bases between them. In nucleotides, the CDR3 is TGCAGTGCTAGAGATTCCGGGTCCCGGGGTGGTACTGAAGCTTTCTTT. Translated: CSARDSGSRGGTEAFF.

In this sample, this clonotype turned up a few times. The chain joins TRBV5-1 to TRBJ1-2; D might be TRBD1 (6 bases). Trimming removed 4 bases from V and 1 base from J, with 8 bases in between. Germline V gene lookup returns CDR1 SGHRS and CDR2 YFSETQ. There are 13 residues in the CDR3. CDR3 bases: TGCGCCAGCAGCACGGACAGTAACTATGGCTACACCTTC. Translating gives CASSTDSNYGYTF.

This chain links TRBV20-1 with TRBJ2-7, with TRBD2 matching over 7 bases. There are 14 residues in the CDR3. Per the germline V gene, CDR1 is DFQATT and CDR2 is SNEGSKA (reference sequence). Trimming took 3 bases from V and 3 from J; bases not matched to a gene: 8. The CDR3 region is CSARGNRGSYEQYF. In DNA form, the CDR3 reads TGCAGTGCTAGGGGTAATCGCGGGAGCTACGAGCAGTACTTC.

This clonotype was seen repeatedly, ten times or more. V is TRBV7-8 and J is TRBJ2-6; 9 bases align to TRBD1. The CDR3 spans 17 residues. Germline CDR1 is SGHVS and CDR2 is FQNEAQ. The junction had 7 bases not matched to a gene; V was cut back by 6 bases and J by 1 base. CDR3 DNA sequence: TGTGCCAGCAGTCCCGGGACAGGGTCATCTGGGGCCAACGTCCTGACTTTC. Protein sequence: CASSPGTGSSGANVLTF.

The chain uses TRBV19 and TRBJ1-1; a possible D gene is TRBD1 (5 bases). The CDR3 consists of 15 residues. The germline V and J ends were trimmed by 4 bases and 6 bases, with 18 bases remaining between them. Germline loops: CDR1 LNHDA, CDR2 SQIVND (reference sequence). The CDR3 DNA reads TGTGCCAGTAGTACTGACCGGGACCCGGGACCTGAAGCTTTCTTT. As protein: CASSTDRDPGPEAFF.

This clonotype was recorded many times. V usage is TRBV7-9 and J usage is TRBJ2-5, with D perhaps TRBD1 (6 bases). Germline CDR1 is SEHNR and CDR2 is FQNEAQ (reference sequence). V gave up 2 bases and J gave up 4 bases, with 11 bases separating them. This CDR3 spans 14 amino acids. The CDR3 bases are TGTGCCAGCAGCTTAATACAGGGAATAGAGACCCAGTACTTC. It translates to CASSLIQGIETQYF.

This clonotype was seen only a few times. A read error may produce the germline difference seen at one junction end. The chain combines TRBV7-9 with TRBJ2-5; 9 nucleotides align to TRBD2. Germline V gene sequence: CDR1 SEHNR, CDR2 FQNEAQ (reference sequence). The CDR3 length is 13 residues. The CDR3 DNA follows: TGTGCCAGCAGATTAGCGGGAGTAGAGACCCAGTACTTC. Residues: CASRLAGVETQYF.

This clonotype was seen at least ten times. The J gene is TRBJ2-7, the V gene TRBV30; 10 bases line up with TRBD1. CDR3 length: 16 residues. With V trimmed by 0 bases and J by 3 bases, 8 bases remained unmatched. In germline, CDR1 is GTSNPN, CDR2 SVGIG (reference sequence). CDR3 in amino acids: CAWSVAAGQGIYEQYF. In nucleotides, the CDR3 is TGTGCCTGGAGTGTAGCGGCGGGACAGGGGATCTACGAGCAGTACTTC.

This clonotype has at least ten counts. The J gene is TRBJ2-5, the V gene TRBV24-1; TRBD2 is a possible D gene (6 bases). With 5 bases removed from V and 7 bases from J, the gap between germline ends came to 13 bases. Germline-derived CDR1 and CDR2 are KGHDR and SFDVKD. There are 13 residues in the CDR3. The CDR3 protein is CATSGSPEGTQYF. For the CDR3, the DNA is TGTGCCACCAGTGGTTCCCCGGAGGGGACCCAGTACTTC.

Regarding this clonotype: One junction end does not reproduce the germline sequence, and a read error may be involved. The V gene is TRBV7-7, the J gene TRBJ2-6; D gene ambiguous. This CDR3 spans 16 amino acids. Germline lookup yields CDR1 SSHAT and CDR2 FNYEAQ (reference sequence). CDR3 protein: CASSPNDLPGANVLTF. The CDR3 DNA reads TGTGCTAGCAGCCCCAACGATCTCCCTGGGGCCAACGTCCTGACTTTC.

This clonotype was counted many times. The rearrangement links TRBV7-2 to TRBJ1-4; no firm D call. The CDR3 sequence is 14 residues long. V lost 5 bases to trimming and J lost 6 bases, with 13 bases between them. The germline V gene has CDR1 SGHTA and CDR2 FQGNSA. This CDR3 is CASSPHGRDEKLFF. DNA of the CDR3: TGTGCCAGCAGCCCGCACGGGCGGGATGAAAAACTGTTTTTT.

The table lists this clonotype with many counts. The V gene is TRBV28, the J gene TRBJ2-1, with 9 bases aligning to TRBD2. The CDR3 contains 14 residues. In germline, CDR1 is MDHEN, CDR2 SYDVKM. The V and J ends lost 2 bases and 8 bases, in that order; junction bases with no gene match: 4. CDR3 DNA: TGTGCCAGCAGTTTAGCGGGGGGGCTGGATGAGCAGTTCTTC. This codes for CASSLAGGLDEQFF.

In regard to this clonotype: The junction departs from germline at one end; a sequencing error may be responsible. The chain joins TRBV28 to TRBJ2-7; 9 bases map to TRBD2. There are 18 residues in the CDR3. CDR1 is MDHEN, CDR2 SYDVKM, per germline. The CDR3 here is CASTPYDPRTSEAYKQYF. As DNA, the CDR3 is TGTGCCAGCACACCCTACGATCCCCGGACTAGCGAGGCCTACAAGCAGTACTTC.

This clonotype was counted ten times or more. This chain connects TRBV9 to TRBJ2-1; a possible D gene is TRBD2 (5 bases). CDR1 and CDR2 from the germline V gene are SGDLS and YYNGEE. This CDR3 contains 13 residues. Trimming took off 0 bases at V and 8 bases at J, with 9 bases between the two ends. The CDR3 reads CASSVGPRDEQFF. CDR3 in DNA: TGTGCCAGCAGCGTAGGTCCGAGGGATGAGCAGTTCTTC. Using reference TRBV9 and TRBJ2-1 for the parts outside the CDR3, the full variable domain is DSGVTQTPKHLITATGQRVTLRCSPRSGDLSVYWYQQSLDQGLQFLIQYYNGEERAKGNILERFSAQQFPDLHSELNLSSLELGDSALYFCASSVGPRDEQFFGPGTRLTVL.

This clonotype was found many times. The genes are TRBV7-9 and TRBJ2-7, with D unclear. This CDR3 has 15 residues. V gave up 5 bases and J gave up 3 bases, with 17 bases separating them. Germline assignment: CDR1 SEHNR and CDR2 FQNEAQ (reference sequence). This chain's CDR3 is CASSVPGRARYEQYF. CDR3 nucleotide sequence: TGTGCCAGCAGCGTTCCGGGCCGAGCCCGCTACGAGCAGTACTTC. Complete variable domain (other parts from reference TRBV7-9 and TRBJ2-7): DTGVSQNPRHKITKRGQNVTFRCDPISEHNRLYWYRQTLGQGPEFLTYFQNEAQLEKSRLLSDRFSAERPKGSFSTLEIQRTEQGDSAMYLCASSVPGRARYEQYFGPGTRLTVT.

At least ten counts were recorded for this clonotype. The V and J genes are TRBV2 and TRBJ1-2, with 10 bases lining up with TRBD1. Per germline, CDR1 SNHLY and CDR2 FYNNEI. This CDR3 has 12 amino acids. V shed 5 bases and J 7 bases; nucleotides not matched to a gene: 1. The chain's CDR3 is CASSWTGGGYTF. For the CDR3, the DNA is TGTGCCAGCAGTTGGACAGGGGGTGGCTACACCTTC.

The chain is built from TRBV6-1 and TRBJ1-2; the match to TRBD1 covers 8 bases. CDR3 size: 15 residues. The V gene's germline CDR1 is MNHNS and CDR2 SASEGT. J gave up 3 bases and V 5 bases, and 8 bases lay outside the gene matches. The CDR3 region is CASSSEPGQDYGYTF. As DNA, the CDR3 is TGTGCCAGCAGTTCCGAACCGGGACAGGACTATGGCTACACCTTC.